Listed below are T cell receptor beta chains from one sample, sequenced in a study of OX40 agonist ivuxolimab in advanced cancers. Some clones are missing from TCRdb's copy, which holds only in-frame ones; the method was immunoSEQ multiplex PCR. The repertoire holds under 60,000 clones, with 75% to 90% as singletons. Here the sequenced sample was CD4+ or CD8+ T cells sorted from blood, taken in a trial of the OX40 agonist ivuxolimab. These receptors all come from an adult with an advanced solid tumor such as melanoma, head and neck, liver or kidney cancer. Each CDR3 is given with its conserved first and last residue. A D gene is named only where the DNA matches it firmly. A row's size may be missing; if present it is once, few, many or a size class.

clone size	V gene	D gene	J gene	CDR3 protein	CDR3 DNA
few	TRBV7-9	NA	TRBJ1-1	CASSRDLLTTAFF	TGTGCCAGCAGCCGGGACCTACTCACGACAGCTTTCTTT
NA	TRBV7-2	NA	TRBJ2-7	CASSSHSRVTEQYF	TGTGCCAGCAGCTCACACTCAAGGGTTACCGAGCAGTACTTC
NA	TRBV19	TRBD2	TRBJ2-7	CASSMRGPGLAGGLDEQYF	TGTGCCAGTAGTATGCGGGGGCCGGGACTAGCGGGAGGGCTGGACGAGCAGTACTTC
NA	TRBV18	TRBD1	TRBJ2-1	CASSPPTGGEQFF	TGTGCCAGCTCACCACCGACAGGGGGTGAGCAGTTCTTC
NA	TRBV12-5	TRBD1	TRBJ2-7	CASGPGQDAYEQYF	TGTGCTAGTGGTCCGGGACAGGATGCCTACGAGCAGTACTTC
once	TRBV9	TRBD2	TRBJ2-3	CASSVVGGAEDTQYF	TGTGCCAGCAGCGTTGTCGGGGGGGCCGAGGATACGCAGTATTTT
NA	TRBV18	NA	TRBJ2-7	CASSPGQDRYEQYF	TGTGCCAGCTCACCGGGGCAGGACCGCTACGAGCAGTACTTC
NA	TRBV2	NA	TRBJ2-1	CASNYRDDQNEQFF	TGTGCCAGCAACTACCGGGACGACCAGAATGAGCAGTTCTTC
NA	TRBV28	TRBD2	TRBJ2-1	CASSSPSGGDNEQFF	TGTGCCAGCAGTTCCCCTAGCGGGGGAGACAATGAGCAGTTCTTC
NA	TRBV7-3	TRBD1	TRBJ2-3	CASSRGPGQASTDTQYF	TGTGCCAGCAGCCGGGGACCGGGACAGGCTAGCACAGATACGCAGTATTTT
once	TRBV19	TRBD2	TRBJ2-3	CASTISGRTDTQYF	TGTGCCAGTACGATTAGCGGGAGAACAGATACGCAGTATTTT
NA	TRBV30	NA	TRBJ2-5	CAWSHGDARVETQYF	TGTGCCTGGAGTCACGGGGACGCCCGCGTTGAGACCCAGTACTTC
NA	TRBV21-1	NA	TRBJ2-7	CASSKARYEQYF	TGTGCCAGCAGCAAAGCGCGCTACGAGCAGTACTTT
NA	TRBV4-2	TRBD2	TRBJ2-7	CASSQDAGSGGPLGYEQYF	TGTGCCAGCAGCCAAGATGCTGGTAGCGGGGGTCCACTCGGCTACGAGCAGTACTTC
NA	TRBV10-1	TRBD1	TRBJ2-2	CASSPGQGATNTGELFF	TGCGCCAGCAGCCCAGGACAGGGAGCTACGAACACCGGGGAGCTGTTTTTT
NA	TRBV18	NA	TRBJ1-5	CASSPGTGNQPQHF	TGTGCCAGCTCGCCCGGGACCGGAAATCAGCCCCAGCATTTT
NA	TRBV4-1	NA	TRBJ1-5	CASSHGGGARNQPQHF	TGCGCCAGCAGCCATGGGGGGGGCGCAAGGAATCAGCCCCAGCATTTT
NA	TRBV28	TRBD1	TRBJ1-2	CASSSSGTGGGYTF	TGTGCCAGCAGTTCCTCCGGGACAGGGGGCGGCTACACCTTC
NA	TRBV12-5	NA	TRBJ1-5	CASGFWPSQPHQPQHF	TGTGCTAGTGGTTTTTGGCCTTCGCAACCTCATCAGCCCCAGCATTTT
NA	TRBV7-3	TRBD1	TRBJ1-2	CASSLTGTGGYGYTF	TGTGCCAGCAGCTTAACCGGGACAGGGGGCTATGGCTACACCTTC
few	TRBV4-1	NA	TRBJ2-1	CASSPGLYNEQFF	TGCGCCAGCAGCCCAGGGCTTTACAATGAGCAGTTCTTC
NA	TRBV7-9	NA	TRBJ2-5	CASSVPLGEAETQYF	TGTGCCAGCAGCGTACCCTTGGGGGAGGCAGAGACCCAGTACTTC
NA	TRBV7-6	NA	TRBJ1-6	CASSLAPTAGDSPLHF	TGTGCCAGCAGCTTAGCGCCAACAGCGGGCGATTCACCCCTCCACTTT
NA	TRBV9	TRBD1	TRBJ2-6	CASSVVTGPGANVLTF	TGTGCCAGCAGCGTGGTGACAGGGCCCGGGGCCAACGTCCTGACTTTC
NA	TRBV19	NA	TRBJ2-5	CASSIGADRAQYF	TGTGCCAGTAGTATAGGAGCGGACCGGGCCCAGTACTTC
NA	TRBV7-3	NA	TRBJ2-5	CASSIPGRSTQETQYF	TGTGCCAGCAGCATACCGGGGCGGAGCACCCAAGAGACCCAGTACTTC
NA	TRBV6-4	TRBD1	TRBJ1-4	CASNRGTTNEKLFF	TGTGCCAGCAACAGGGGTACAACTAATGAAAAACTGTTTTTT
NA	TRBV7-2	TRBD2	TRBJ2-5	CASSLVSGGGKTQYF	TGTGCCAGCAGCTTAGTTAGCGGGGGGGGAAAGACCCAGTACTTC
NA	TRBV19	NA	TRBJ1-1	CASNRPLRGTEAFF	TGTGCCAGTAATCGACCTCTTCGTGGCACTGAAGCTTTCTTT
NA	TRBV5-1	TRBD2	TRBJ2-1	CASSLERGGPYNEQFF	TGCGCCAGCAGCTTAGAGCGGGGGGGCCCTTACAATGAGCAGTTCTTC
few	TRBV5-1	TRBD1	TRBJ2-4	CASSLGQGGLAKNIQYF	TGCGCCAGCAGCTTGGGACAGGGCGGTTTAGCCAAAAACATTCAGTACTTC
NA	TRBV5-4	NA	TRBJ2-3	CASSLERVRTDTQYF	TGTGCCAGCAGCTTGGAGCGAGTACGAACAGATACGCAGTATTTT
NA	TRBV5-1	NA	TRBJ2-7	CASSLTASYEQYF	TGCGCCAGCAGCTTGACAGCCTCCTACGAGCAGTACTTC
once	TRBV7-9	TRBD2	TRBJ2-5	CASSSGLAGGPEETQYF	TGTGCCAGCAGCTCGGGACTAGCGGGGGGGCCGGAAGAGACCCAGTACTTC
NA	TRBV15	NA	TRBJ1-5	CATSGQTYRNQPQHF	TGTGCCACCAGCGGACAGACATATCGAAATCAGCCCCAGCATTTT
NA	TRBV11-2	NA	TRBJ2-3	CASSLDQRLTDTQYF	TGTGCCAGCAGCTTAGATCAGCGGCTCACAGATACGCAGTATTTT
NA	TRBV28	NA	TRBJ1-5	CAIRGGNQPQHF	TGTGCCATAAGGGGAGGCAATCAGCCCCAGCATTTT
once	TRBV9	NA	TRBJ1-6	CASSSRQANSPLHF	TGTGCCAGCAGCTCCCGACAGGCTAATTCACCCCTCCACTTT
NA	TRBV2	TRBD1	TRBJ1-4	CASRDRGLDEKLFF	TGTGCCAGCAGAGACAGGGGGCTTGATGAAAAACTGTTTTTT
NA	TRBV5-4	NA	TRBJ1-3	CASSQDLQDSGNTIYF	TGTGCCAGCAGCCAAGATCTTCAGGATTCTGGAAACACCATATATTTT
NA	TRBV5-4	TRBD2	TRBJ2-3	CASSPPVAGGTDTQYF	TGTGCCAGCAGCCCCCCTGTAGCGGGAGGCACAGATACGCAGTATTTT
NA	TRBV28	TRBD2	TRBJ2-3	CASTSPGLAGTSSTDTQYF	TGTGCCAGCACCTCACCCGGACTAGCGGGGACCTCTAGCACAGATACGCAGTATTTT
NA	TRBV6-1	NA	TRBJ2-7	CASSRGQGGEQYF	TGTGCCAGCAGCCGCGGGCAGGGCGGAGAGCAGTACTTC
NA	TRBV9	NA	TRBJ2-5	CASSVGTGNQETQYF	TGTGCCAGCAGCGTAGGGACGGGAAACCAAGAGACCCAGTACTTC
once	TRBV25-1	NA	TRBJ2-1	CASRGGYNEQFF	TGTGCCAGCAGGGGTGGCTACAATGAGCAGTTCTTC